This is a list of T cell receptor beta chains from one sample in a study of blood T cells in healthy people across ages. In TCRdb, the 5' RACE reads were re-called with MiXCR into one record per CDR3 protein. The sample yields about 730,000 distinct CDR3 sequences, about 42% seen once. Specimen: blood. The receptors shown here come from an older woman in good health. CDR3s include the opening cysteine and the closing phenylalanine or tryptophan. D genes are given only for firm matches. The size of a clone is reported for some rows only, either as once, few or many, or as a class for expanded clones.

J: TRBJ2-5
size: .
D: TRBD2
V: TRBV5-6
DNA: TGTGCCAGCAGCACCGGACTAGCGGGGGATTGGAAGACCCAGTACTTC
CDR3: CASSTGLAGDWKTQYF

J: TRBJ1-5
size: .
D: .
V: TRBV2
DNA: TGTGCCAGCAGTGAGCGGTATGGTCAGCCCCAGCATTTT
CDR3: CASSERYGQPQHF

J: TRBJ1-1
size: once
D: .
V: TRBV12-3/TRBV12-4
DNA: TGTGCCAGCAGAGGGTACAGGGTGGGAACTGAAGCTTTCTTT
CDR3: CASRGYRVGTEAFF

J: TRBJ2-5
size: .
D: .
V: TRBV3-1
DNA: TGTGCCAGCAGCCAAGCCCCCCTGGGGAACACAGATACGCAGTACTTC
CDR3: CASSQAPLGNTDTQYF

J: TRBJ2-1
size: .
D: TRBD2
V: TRBV20-1
DNA: TGCAGTGCGGGACTAGCGGGAGAGTATTCCTCCTACAATGAGCAGTTCTTC
CDR3: CSAGLAGEYSSYNEQFF

J: TRBJ2-5
size: many
D: .
V: TRBV29-1
DNA: TGCAGCGTTTTAGGGATGAGGCTCCAAGAGACCCAGTACTTC
CDR3: CSVLGMRLQETQYF

J: TRBJ2-1
size: .
D: TRBD2
V: TRBV6-2/TRBV6-3
DNA: TGTGCCAGCAGTTACGCGGGGACTAGCGGGAATGAGCAGTTCTTC
CDR3: CASSYAGTSGNEQFF

J: TRBJ2-5
size: few
D: .
V: TRBV6-2/TRBV6-3
DNA: TGTGCCAGCAGTTACTCGAATCTAGCAAGTGAGACCCAGTACTTC
CDR3: CASSYSNLASETQYF

J: TRBJ2-1
size: .
D: TRBD2
V: TRBV6-2/TRBV6-3
DNA: TGTGCCAGCAGCCTAGCGGGGGGGCAGACTGAGCAGTTCTTC
CDR3: CASSLAGGQTEQFF

J: TRBJ2-5
size: .
D: TRBD1
V: TRBV30
DNA: TGTGCCTGGGGCCGCGGGACAGGGACTCAAGAGACCCAGTACTTC
CDR3: CAWGRGTGTQETQYF

J: TRBJ1-2
size: many
D: .
V: TRBV5-6
DNA: TGTGCCAGCAGGCAGCCAGGGCGTTCCTATGGCTACACCTTC
CDR3: CASRQPGRSYGYTF

J: TRBJ1-1
size: .
D: TRBD1
V: TRBV18
DNA: TGTGCCAGCTCAGAAGGACAGGGGGAGGTCGCTTTCTTT
CDR3: CASSEGQGEVAFF

J: TRBJ1-2
size: .
D: .
V: TRBV9
DNA: TGTGCCAGCAGCGGGGGCGACCCCTATGGCTACACCTTC
CDR3: CASSGGDPYGYTF

J: TRBJ2-7
size: .
D: .
V: TRBV6-2/TRBV6-3
DNA: TGTGCCAGCAGGGGGATAGCCTACGAGCAGTACTTC
CDR3: CASRGIAYEQYF

J: TRBJ1-2
size: .
D: TRBD1
V: TRBV18
DNA: TGTGCCAGCTCACCCTTCGGCGACAGGGATAATGGCTACACCTTC
CDR3: CASSPFGDRDNGYTF

J: TRBJ1-6
size: few
D: .
V: TRBV12-3/TRBV12-4
DNA: TGTGCCAGCAGCCCAAGGGCGAGTAATTCACCCCTCCACTTT
CDR3: CASSPRASNSPLHF

J: TRBJ2-7
size: .
D: TRBD2
V: TRBV11-2
DNA: TGTGCCAGCAGCTCCGCACTAGCGGGAGGGCCCTACGAGCAGTACTTC
CDR3: CASSSALAGGPYEQYF

J: TRBJ2-5
size: .
D: .
V: TRBV20-1
DNA: TGCAGTGCCAGACTCGACCATCAAGAGACCCAGTACTTC
CDR3: CSARLDHQETQYF

J: TRBJ2-1
size: .
D: .
V: TRBV5-1
DNA: TGCACCAGCAGCTACCCAGCCTCGGGAGTATCCCTTTACAATGAGCAGTTCTTC
CDR3: CTSSYPASGVSLYNEQFF

J: TRBJ1-1
size: .
D: .
V: TRBV20-1
DNA: TGCAGTGCTTTCCTTCTTAAGGGCTATAATGAAGCTTTCTTT
CDR3: CSAFLLKGYNEAFF

J: TRBJ2-1
size: .
D: .
V: TRBV19
DNA: TGTGCCAGTAGTATAGACGGGGGATTATACAATGAGCAGTTCTTC
CDR3: CASSIDGGLYNEQFF

J: TRBJ2-1
size: .
D: .
V: TRBV3-1
DNA: TGTGCCAGCAGCTACGGTCGGGGAGTCGACAATGAGCAGTTCTTC
CDR3: CASSYGRGVDNEQFF

J: TRBJ1-5
size: few
D: .
V: TRBV27
DNA: TGTGCCAGCAGTTATCAGGTGGGGGGCAATCAGCCCCAGCATTTT
CDR3: CASSYQVGGNQPQHF

J: TRBJ2-1
size: few
D: TRBD1
V: TRBV7-2
DNA: TGTGCCAGCAGCTTTGACAGGGCGAATGAGCAGTTCTTC
CDR3: CASSFDRANEQFF

J: TRBJ2-5
size: few
D: .
V: TRBV5-1
DNA: TGCGCCAGCAGCTCCCCAGGTCGTGTAGAGACCCAGTACTTC
CDR3: CASSSPGRVETQYF

J: TRBJ2-2
size: .
D: TRBD2
V: TRBV5-1
DNA: TGCGCCAGCAGCCAGGGACTAGCGGGAGCTCGGGAGCTGTTTTTT
CDR3: CASSQGLAGARELFF

J: TRBJ2-5
size: .
D: TRBD2
V: TRBV6-1
DNA: TGTGCCAGCATCAGCGGGGGGAACCAAGAGACCCAGTACTTC
CDR3: CASISGGNQETQYF

J: TRBJ2-7
size: .
D: TRBD2
V: TRBV29-1
DNA: TGCAGCGTGGACTTAGCGGGAGTAGGCGAGCAGTACTTC
CDR3: CSVDLAGVGEQYF

J: TRBJ2-1
size: few
D: TRBD2
V: TRBV5-8
DNA: TGTGCCAGCAGCTTGCCCCTAGCGGGACGTTCCTACAATGAGCAGTTCTTC
CDR3: CASSLPLAGRSYNEQFF

J: TRBJ2-1
size: .
D: .
V: TRBV19
DNA: TGTGCCAGCCTGACAGGTGGCACCAATGAGCAGTTCTTC
CDR3: CASLTGGTNEQFF

J: TRBJ2-7
size: few
D: .
V: TRBV29-1
DNA: TGCAGCGTTACGGCAGGCTACGAGCAGTACTTC
CDR3: CSVTAGYEQYF

J: TRBJ1-5
size: few
D: .
V: TRBV18
DNA: TGTGCCAGCTCACTCGTAGGCGGGCAGGGAAACCAGCCCCAGCATTTT
CDR3: CASSLVGGQGNQPQHF

J: TRBJ2-7
size: few
D: TRBD1
V: TRBV6-2/TRBV6-3
DNA: TGTGCCAGCAGTTGGACAGGGGGATCCGAGCAGTACTTC
CDR3: CASSWTGGSEQYF

J: TRBJ1-1
size: .
D: .
V: TRBV6-2/TRBV6-3
DNA: TGTGCCAGCATCCTATTCGGGCCCGTCGCTGAAGCTTTCTTT
CDR3: CASILFGPVAEAFF

J: TRBJ2-1
size: many
D: TRBD2
V: TRBV12-3/TRBV12-4
DNA: TGTGCCAGCAGTTTAACCCCAGCGGGAGGACCCAACAATGAGCAGTTCTTC
CDR3: CASSLTPAGGPNNEQFF

J: TRBJ2-7
size: .
D: TRBD2
V: TRBV20-1
DNA: TGCAGTGCTCGAAGGACTAGCGGTCCGGGGTCCCAGTACTTC
CDR3: CSARRTSGPGSQYF

J: TRBJ2-6
size: .
D: .
V: TRBV28
DNA: TGTGCCAGCAGGGACAGTGTCTCTGGGGCCAACGTCCTGACTTTC
CDR3: CASRDSVSGANVLTF

J: TRBJ2-3
size: .
D: TRBD2
V: TRBV28
DNA: TGTGCCAGCGTGTCGGGGGGGCGGGAGTCATCAGATACGCAGTATTTT
CDR3: CASVSGGRESSDTQYF

J: TRBJ2-1
size: many
D: .
V: TRBV5-1
DNA: TGTGCCAGCAGCTTAGCGGCCAGTTACAATGAGCAGTTCTTC
CDR3: CASSLAASYNEQFF

J: TRBJ2-1
size: .
D: TRBD2
V: TRBV18
DNA: TGTGCCAGCTCACCCCTTGGCGGGGGGACATACGATGAGCAGTTCTTC
CDR3: CASSPLGGGTYDEQFF

J: TRBJ2-1
size: few
D: .
V: TRBV11-2
DNA: TGTGCCAGCAGCTGGGACTGGGGGGGGGCGGGGAATGAGCAGTTCTTC
CDR3: CASSWDWGGAGNEQFF

J: TRBJ2-6
size: .
D: .
V: TRBV7-2
DNA: TGTGCCAGCAGCCGTTGGAGCTCTGGGGCCAACGTCCTGACTTTC
CDR3: CASSRWSSGANVLTF

J: TRBJ2-7
size: .
D: TRBD1
V: TRBV7-8
DNA: TGTGCCAGCAGCCCTGGCGGCAGGGGGCGCGAGCAGTACTTC
CDR3: CASSPGGRGREQYF

J: TRBJ2-5
size: .
D: .
V: TRBV11-2
DNA: TGTGCCAGCAGCCCCCAAGGACGGATCCAAGAGACCCAGTACTTC
CDR3: CASSPQGRIQETQYF

J: TRBJ2-1
size: .
D: .
V: TRBV15
DNA: TGTGCCACCAGAATCCTAGGGCGGACCTACAATGAGCAGTTCTTC
CDR3: CATRILGRTYNEQFF

J: TRBJ1-1
size: .
D: .
V: TRBV5-6
DNA: TGTGCCAGCAGCACCGACCAGGGGCCTTTGAACACTGAAGCTTTCTTT
CDR3: CASSTDQGPLNTEAFF